The rows below give T cell receptor beta chains drawn from one sample of a study of OX40 agonist ivuxolimab in advanced cancers. The protocol was immunoSEQ multiplex PCR, while the TCRdb copy is restricted to in-frame clones and leaves out a portion. The sample lists more than 45,000 clones, around 83% occurring once. Sample: CD4+ or CD8+ T cells sorted from blood, taken in a trial of the OX40 agonist ivuxolimab. The source of these receptors is an adult with an advanced solid tumor such as melanoma, head and neck, liver or kidney cancer. The CDR3 runs from the conserved cysteine through the conserved F or W. The D gene is left open where the match is weak. Clone size is not always given. Where it is, it says once, few, many or a class for expanded clones.

V,D,J,size,CDR3,DNA
TRBV7-8,TRBD1,TRBJ1-1,once,CASSAGQGSGTEAFF,TGTGCCAGCAGCGCGGGACAGGGATCGGGGACTGAAGCTTTCTTT
TRBV5-8,-,TRBJ2-3,-,CASSSTGSTDTQYF,TGTGCCAGCAGCTCGACAGGAAGCACAGATACGCAGTATTTT
TRBV20-1,-,TRBJ2-1,-,CSAQDYNEQFF,TGCAGTGCCCAGGACTACAATGAGCAGTTCTTC
TRBV6-9,TRBD1,TRBJ1-1,-,CASSYPGGSPGTEAFF,TGTGCCAGCAGTTACCCAGGGGGCTCCCCAGGCACTGAAGCTTTCTTT
TRBV2,-,TRBJ2-2,-,CASKTPRGDTGELFF,TGTGCCAGCAAGACACCAAGGGGGGACACCGGGGAGCTGTTTTTT
TRBV20-1,TRBD1,TRBJ1-2,once,CSTRDRGF,TGCAGCACGCGGGACAGGGGTTTC
TRBV28,-,TRBJ1-2,-,CASTLGGAHNYGYTF,TGTGCCAGCACCCTGGGGGGGGCCCATAACTATGGCTACACCTTC
TRBV11-2,-,TRBJ2-3,once,CASSLDPVVDTQYF,TGTGCCAGCAGCTTAGATCCAGTAGTGGATACGCAGTATTTT
TRBV7-9,-,TRBJ2-7,-,CALGNSATYEQYF,TGTGCCCTCGGTAATTCGGCCACCTACGAGCAGTACTTC
TRBV29-1,-,TRBJ2-7,once,CSVGEQSSYEQYF,TGCAGCGTTGGCGAGCAGAGCTCCTACGAGCAGTACTTC
TRBV2,TRBD1,TRBJ1-1,-,CASSGTGLNTEAFF,TGTGCCAGCAGTGGGACAGGGTTGAACACTGAAGCTTTCTTT
TRBV4-2,TRBD2,TRBJ2-3,-,CASSPRRGGDTQYF,TGTGCCAGCAGCCCAAGGCGGGGAGGGGATACGCAGTATTTT
TRBV11-1,TRBD1,TRBJ2-3,-,CASSHRDSQDTQYF,TGTGCCAGCAGCCACCGGGACAGCCAGGATACGCAGTATTTT
TRBV7-8,-,TRBJ1-5,-,CASSRGQINSNQPQHF,TGTGCCAGCAGCCGCGGACAGATTAATAGCAATCAGCCCCAGCATTTT
TRBV14,-,TRBJ2-3,-,CASSPWTTTDTQYF,TGTGCCAGCAGCCCATGGACTACCACAGATACGCAGTATTTT
TRBV6-6,-,TRBJ2-1,-,CASSYSRGLYNEQFF,TGTGCCAGCAGTTACTCACGGGGATTATACAATGAGCAGTTCTTC
TRBV7-9,TRBD1,TRBJ1-2,-,CASSLDQGGDGYTF,TGTGCCAGCAGCTTAGATCAGGGGGGCGATGGCTACACCTTC
TRBV7-3,-,TRBJ2-1,few,CASSSTGYNEQFF,TGTGCCAGCAGCTCTACAGGGTACAATGAGCAGTTCTTC
TRBV19,-,TRBJ1-1,-,CASSVQKNTEAFF,TGTGCCAGTAGTGTGCAGAAAAACACTGAAGCTTTCTTT
TRBV21-1,-,TRBJ2-2,-,CASRAGQGHTGELFF,TGTGCCAGCAGAGCGGGACAGGGTCACACCGGGGAGCTGTTTTTT
TRBV5-4,-,TRBJ2-3,-,CASSLGTASTDTQYF,TGTGCCAGCAGCTTGGGGACGGCTAGCACAGATACGCAGTATTTT
TRBV21-1,-,TRBJ2-3,once,CASSKGRDSTDTQYF,TGTGCCAGCAGCAAAGGAAGGGACAGCACAGATACGCAGTATTTT
TRBV9,-,TRBJ2-3,-,CASSVGGSFGTDTQYF,TGTGCCAGCAGCGTCGGTGGGTCGTTTGGCACAGATACGCAGTATTTT
TRBV19,TRBD1,TRBJ2-6,-,CASSPGTGGTGANVLTF,TGTGCCAGTAGTCCGGGGACAGGGGGGACTGGGGCCAACGTCCTGACTTTC
TRBV6-1,TRBD1,TRBJ2-5,-,CASSRDRRYQETQYF,TGTGCCAGCAGTAGGGACAGGAGGTACCAAGAGACCCAGTACTTC
TRBV7-2,-,TRBJ1-4,-,CASRAPGSNEKLFF,TGTGCCAGCAGGGCCCCAGGTAGTAATGAAAAACTGTTTTTT